A single sample is the source of the 30 T cell receptor beta chains below, sequenced in a study of blood T cell repertoires in COVID-19. The assay was immunoSEQ multiplex PCR, and TCRdb's table has in-frame clones only and misses some. Of some 170,000 clones listed, approximately 88% are singletons. The material sequenced was peripheral blood. These receptors came from a woman aged 55 to 70 who had recovered from COVID-19.

This sequence joins TRBV2 and TRBJ2-7; 7 bases map to TRBD1. The germline gives CDR1 SNHLY, CDR2 FYNNEI. The CDR3 runs 14 residues. The junction had 7 bases not matched to a gene; V was cut back by 6 bases and J by 2 bases. The DNA of the CDR3 is TGTGCCAGCAGAAGACAGGGCGCAACCTACGAGCAGTACTTC. This sequence encodes CASRRQGATYEQYF.

CDR3 bases: TGTGCCAGCAGCCCAGGACTGGACACTGAAGCTTTCTTT. It specifies CASSPGLDTEAFF. V usage is TRBV7-8 and J usage is TRBJ1-1; D is uncertain. The CDR3 length is 13 residues. Trimming shortened V by 5 bases and J by 3 bases, and 10 bases separated the two germline ends. CDR1 is SGHVS, CDR2 FQNEAQ, per germline.

The chain recombines TRBV7-3 with TRBJ2-1, with 7 bases aligning to TRBD2. V shed 8 bases and J 12 bases; nucleotides not matched to a gene: 13. The V gene's germline CDR1 is SGHTA and CDR2 FQGTGA. The CDR3 consists of 13 residues. Here the CDR3 DNA reads TGTGCCAGCGGCGAGCTAGTTGGCGGGGGGCAGTTCTTC. It yields the protein CASGELVGGGQFF.

The chain is built from TRBV28 and TRBJ1-2; 12 nucleotides match TRBD1. Germline CDR1 MDHEN, CDR2 SYDVKM. J was trimmed by 8 bases and V by 5 bases; bases with no gene match: 9. The CDR3 runs to 15 residues. As DNA, the CDR3 is TGTGCCAGCAGTCTCCCGGGACAGGGGGCCGCCGGCTACACCTTC. Its translation is CASSLPGQGAAGYTF.

The chain carries TRBV9 and TRBJ2-2, with a tentative D call TRBD2 (5 bases). The CDR3 has 18 amino acids. Per the germline V gene, CDR1 is SGDLS and CDR2 is YYNGEE. With 4 bases removed from V and 5 bases from J, the gap between germline ends came to 24 bases. CDR3 nucleotide sequence: TGTGCCAGCAGCTCGCGAGGAGGAGGAAGCCCGGGAACCGGGGAGCTGTTTTTT. Translation: CASSSRGGGSPGTGELFF.

This clone was detected only once. The V call is TRBV12-3 or TRBV12-4, the J call TRBJ2-5, with D uncertain. This CDR3 contains 11 residues. V lost 6 bases, J lost 2 bases, and 4 bases lay in between. CDR3 DNA: TGTGCCAGCAGCCAGCAAGAGACCCAGTACTTC. This translates into CASSQQETQYF.

The chain recombines TRBV5-1 with TRBJ2-7; 8 bases line up with TRBD2. J was trimmed by 4 bases and V by 7 bases; bases with no gene match: 13. CDR1 is SGHRS, CDR2 YFSETQ, per germline. The CDR3 spans 15 residues. CDR3 residues: CASASGGVSYYEQYF. The CDR3, as DNA: TGCGCCAGCGCCTCCGGGGGGGTGTCTTATTACGAGCAGTACTTC.

This clone was seen many times. V gene TRBV5-1 combines with J gene TRBJ2-2; 8 bases fit TRBD1. Germline-derived CDR1 and CDR2 are SGHRS and YFSETQ. J was trimmed by 0 bases and V by 3 bases; bases with no gene match: 7. CDR3 size: 17 residues. The CDR3 bases are TGCGCCAGCAGCTGGACAGGGATCCCGACGAACACCGGGGAGCTGTTTTTT. It yields the protein CASSWTGIPTNTGELFF.

The rearrangement links TRBV7-9 to TRBJ1-3; possibly TRBD1 for D (5 bases). V was shortened by 11 bases and J by 3 bases, with 17 bases between the two germline ends. CDR1 is SEHNR and CDR2 is FQNEAQ in the germline V gene (reference sequence). CDR3 length: 14 amino acids. In DNA form, the CDR3 reads TGTGCCTCCGACTTATGGGGGGTTGGAAACACCATATATTTT. Residues: CASDLWGVGNTIYF.

The chain recombines TRBV28 with TRBJ1-1; perhaps TRBD1 as D (6 bases). The V and J ends lost 5 bases and 6 bases respectively, with 7 bases between them. This CDR3 spans 11 amino acids. Germline lookup yields CDR1 MDHEN and CDR2 SYDVKM. CDR3 residues: CASSNRAEAFF. CDR3 nucleotide sequence: TGTGCCAGCAGTAACAGGGCTGAAGCTTTCTTT.

This chain joins TRBV6-5 and TRBJ1-5; 10 bases agree with TRBD1. Germline CDR1 is MNHEY and CDR2 is SVGAGI. This CDR3 contains 13 residues. Trimming removed 6 bases from V and 7 bases from J; junction bases left unmatched: 3. CDR3 sequence: CASRDRGPQPQHF. CDR3 nucleotides: TGTGCCAGCAGAGACAGGGGGCCCCAGCCCCAGCATTTT.

V and J are TRBV7-6 and TRBJ2-1; D perhaps matches TRBD2 (6 bases). Germline V gene data show CDR1 as SGHVS and CDR2 as FNYEAQ. The CDR3 loop spans 16 amino acids. Trimming stripped 0 bases from V and 1 base from J, with 10 bases between. In DNA, the CDR3 is TGTGCCAGCAGCTTAGCTTTGGGGGGATCCTACAATGAGCAGTTCTTC. It specifies CASSLALGGSYNEQFF.

The gene calls are TRBV10-3 and TRBJ1-2; 8 positions agree with TRBD1. Losses at the gene ends were 8 bases for V and 3 bases for J; bases not matched to a gene: 5. This CDR3 has 13 amino acids. In germline, CDR1 is ENHRY, CDR2 SYGVKD. The CDR3 bases are TGTGCCATCGGCCAGGGGGCAGACTATGGCTACACCTTC. This encodes CAIGQGADYGYTF.

The V and J genes are TRBV3-1 (or the pseudogene TRBV3-2) and TRBJ1-6; the D is unclear. Germline loops: CDR1 LGHDT, CDR2 YNNKEL (reference sequence). V was clipped by 4 bases and J by 10 bases, with 8 bases between them. This CDR3 contains 12 residues. CDR3 protein: CASSLGVSPLHF. DNA for the CDR3: TGTGCCAGCAGCCTCGGGGTCTCACCCCTCCACTTT.

V and J are TRBV7-9 and TRBJ2-3; 7 positions match TRBD2. The V gene's germline CDR1 is SEHNR and CDR2 FQNEAQ (reference sequence). The CDR3 totals 16 residues. V shed 2 bases, J shed 5 bases, and the junction held 10 bases outside the gene matches. DNA for the CDR3: TGTGCCAGCAGCTTAAGCGGGTCGGGCGGGGGAGATACGCAGTATTTT. The encoded protein is CASSLSGSGGGDTQYF.

This sequence joins TRBV7-8 and TRBJ1-4; D unclear. The V end lost 2 bases, the J end lost 6 bases, and 13 bases lay between the germline ends. This CDR3 spans 15 amino acids. CDR1 is SGHVS and CDR2 is FQNEAQ in the germline V gene. CDR3 sequence: CASSLSEAYHEKLFF. The CDR3 DNA follows: TGTGCCAGCAGCTTATCTGAGGCGTATCATGAAAAACTGTTTTTT.

The J gene is TRBJ2-5, the V gene TRBV28; the match to TRBD1 covers 8 bases. V dropped 7 bases and J dropped 5; count of bases not matched to a gene: 9. The CDR3 spans 14 residues. The germline CDR1 and CDR2 sequences are MDHEN and SYDVKM. This CDR3 reads CASKDRGLFETQYF. The CDR3 bases are TGTGCCAGCAAAGACAGGGGACTTTTTGAGACCCAGTACTTC.

The chain links TRBV29-1 to TRBJ2-2; D call uncertain. The CDR3 runs 12 residues. V was trimmed by 4 bases and J by 8 bases, leaving 11 bases between them. The germline V gene has CDR1 SQVTM and CDR2 ANQGSEA. The CDR3 is CSVVTPRGELFF. The CDR3 DNA reads as TGCAGCGTTGTGACTCCTAGAGGGGAGCTGTTTTTT.

J is TRBJ2-5 and V is TRBV27, with TRBD2 matching 7 bases. This CDR3 comprises 14 residues. The germline gives CDR1 MNHEY, CDR2 SMNVEV (reference sequence). With 5 bases clipped from V and 4 bases from J, the junction kept 7 bases outside the gene matches. Here the CDR3 reads CASSRAGRAETQYF. The CDR3 DNA follows: TGTGCCAGCAGTAGGGCAGGGAGGGCAGAGACCCAGTACTTC.

This rearrangement joins TRBV27 to TRBJ2-3; 10 nucleotides agree with TRBD2. Trimming took 5 bases from V and 6 from J; bases not matched to a gene: 8. Germline CDR1 MNHEY, CDR2 SMNVEV (reference sequence). This CDR3 is 15 amino acids long. This CDR3 reads CASSGLAVGKDTQYF. CDR3 DNA: TGTGCCAGCAGTGGACTAGCGGTGGGTAAGGATACGCAGTATTTT.

The chain joins TRBV21-1 to TRBJ2-4; the listed D gene, TRBD1, was not tested against the DNA. TRBV21-1 is noted as a pseudogene. The CDR3 spans 18 residues. Here the CDR3 DNA reads TGTGCCAGCAGCAAAGTCACACGCAGCACCAGGACAAGTAACATTCAGTACTTC. The encoded protein is CASSKVTRSTRTSNIQYF.

This clone was seen only a few times. The chain recombines TRBV5-1 with TRBJ1-1; 9 nucleotides align to TRBD1. The CDR3 has 13 residues. Trimming cost V 9 bases and J 5 bases; bases outside gene matches: 8. Germline V gene data show CDR1 as SGHRS and CDR2 as YFSETQ. CDR3 DNA sequence: TGCGCCACCCGATGGGGGACAGGGACTGAAGCTTTCTTT. Translated, it gives CATRWGTGTEAFF.

This clone was detected once. This chain links TRBV7-3 with TRBJ2-2, with 8 bases aligning to TRBD2. CDR1 SGHTA and CDR2 FQGTGA come from the germline V gene. The J segment lost 5 bases and the V segment lost 1 base, leaving 9 bases of the junction unmatched. This CDR3 spans 17 amino acids. In nucleotides, the CDR3 is TGTGCCAGCAGCTTAAACCCAGCGGGGGTTCCAACCGGGGAGCTGTTTTTT. Protein product: CASSLNPAGVPTGELFF.

The chain couples TRBV5-5 to TRBJ2-5, with TRBD2 as a possible D gene (5 bases). The CDR3 sequence is 15 residues long. V was clipped by 1 base and J by 2 bases, with 12 bases between them. Per germline, CDR1 SGHKS and CDR2 YYEKEE (reference sequence). This CDR3 reads CASSLMEGRQETQYF. The CDR3 DNA follows: TGTGCCAGCAGCTTGATGGAAGGGAGACAAGAGACCCAGTACTTC.

The rearrangement uses TRBV28 and TRBJ1-2; D uncertain. Germline V gene sequence: CDR1 MDHEN, CDR2 SYDVKM. Trimming took 10 bases from V and 7 from J, leaving 19 bases between them. This CDR3 region has 13 residues. CDR3 sequence: CAIETTRIRGYTF. As DNA, the CDR3 is TGTGCCATCGAGACGACGAGGATTCGTGGCTACACCTTC.

The chain couples TRBV6-1 to TRBJ2-5; no clear D gene. The CDR3 runs 14 residues. CDR1 and CDR2 (germline): MNHNS, SASEGT. V was clipped by 3 bases and J by 5 bases, with 13 bases between them. The CDR3 region is CASSDLVASETQYF. CDR3 DNA sequence: TGTGCCAGCAGTGACCTAGTAGCTTCCGAGACCCAGTACTTC.

The chain couples TRBV27 to TRBJ1-2; perhaps TRBD1 as D (6 bases). The V end lost 5 bases, the J end lost 3 bases, and 16 bases lay between the germline ends. CDR3 length equals 15 residues. Germline values: CDR1 MNHEY, CDR2 SMNVEV (reference sequence). CDR3 DNA sequence: TGTGCCAGCAGTGAATATGGACAGTCCCACTATGGCTACACCTTC. Residues: CASSEYGQSHYGYTF.

The chain recombines TRBV6-2 or TRBV6-3 with TRBJ2-3; tentatively, D is TRBD1 (5 bases). V was clipped by 2 bases and J by 0 bases, with 12 bases between them. Germline CDR1 reads MNHEY; CDR2 reads SVGEGT. This CDR3 is 16 amino acids long. CDR3 nucleotide sequence: TGTGCCAGCAGTTACCCCCGGCAGGGTAGCACAGATACGCAGTATTTT. It yields the protein CASSYPRQGSTDTQYF.

The chain carries TRBV5-1 and TRBJ2-1, with D maybe TRBD2 (6 bases). This CDR3 is built from 14 residues. The germline gives CDR1 SGHRS, CDR2 YFSETQ. V lost 2 bases to trimming and J lost 7 bases, with 13 bases between them. In nucleotides, the CDR3 is TGCGCCAGCAGCTTCGGGGGTATCCCTAATGAGCAGTTCTTC. As protein: CASSFGGIPNEQFF.

The chain recombines TRBV5-4 with TRBJ1-1; D is undetermined. Per the germline V gene, CDR1 is SGHNT and CDR2 is YYREEE (reference sequence). The CDR3 extends over 15 amino acids. Trimming cost V 6 bases and J 0 bases, with 15 bases left between them. The CDR3 protein is CASNRAGSLNTEAFF. CDR3 nucleotides: TGTGCCAGCAACCGTGCGGGCAGCCTGAACACTGAAGCTTTCTTT.